This TCR beta chain was obtained from a study of cytomegalovirus exposure and HLA in healthy donors. Study-level results: A later analysis linked a missense DCLRE1C variant to TCR beta V- and J-gene trimming. Usually a TCR sequence was rare, but some public TCRs were found in many donors. The listing of 150 to 200 TCR beta chains classed them as cytomegalovirus-associated.

The PCR used 60 Vbeta and 13 Jbeta primers. The repertoire was sequenced with immunoSEQ multiplex PCR; TCRdb's copy has only in-frame clones and lacks some. This sample carries 160,000 or so clones, about three quarters of them seen once, and the ten largest clones take 4.7%. With 5 bases removed from V and 3 bases from J, the gap between germline ends came to 13 bases. The CDR3 loop spans 14 amino acids. Germline V gives CDR1 MNHEY, CDR2 SMNVEV (reference sequence). With respect to this clone: Its cognate antigen is unknown.

Sequences were obtained from PBMCs. V gene TRBV27 combines with J gene TRBJ1-2; D may be TRBD1 (6 bases). The TCR was taken from a man aged 18 to 30 in good health and CMV-seropositive. This CDR3 is CASSRREGDYGYTF. Here the CDR3 DNA reads TGTGCCAGCAGTCGCAGGGAGGGGGACTATGGCTACACCTTC.